This entry concerns a single T cell receptor beta chain. Assay: immunoSEQ multiplex PCR; the TCRdb copy retains only in-frame clones and omits some. The sample contains about 200,000 clones, roughly nine tenths of which appear only once. The CDR3 is 17 amino acids. The junction had 23 bases not matched to a gene; V was cut back by 9 bases and J by 6 bases. The germline V gene has CDR1 MNHGY and CDR2 SAAAGT. The data were taken from a study of blood T cell repertoires in COVID-19. Study background: The recovered donors of Cohort 3 showed two negative PCRs, clearance, or symptom resolution. PBMCs, B-cell-depleted T cells, or T cells provided the cDNA or gDNA that made up the material.

Sequenced: PBMCs or T cells enriched from blood (not recorded which). This receptor was taken from a woman aged 35 to 49 in a cohort exposed to, infected with or recovered from COVID-19 (not recorded which). The chain couples TRBV6-8 to TRBJ2-7; TRBD1 matches at 7 bases. CDR3 coding DNA: TGTGCCAGTCGACAGGGAAGCACCCGGGGCCAATGGTGCGAGCAGTACTTC. Amino acids: CASRQGSTRGQWCEQYF.